These T cell receptor beta chains were read from a single sample in a study of regulatory T cells in long-lasting Graves disease. Each CDR3 protein is one row after TCRdb ran MiXCR on the multiplex PCR reads. Here the sample spans approximately 350,000 distinct CDR3 sequences, around 23% being singletons. Here the sequenced sample was peripheral blood mononuclear cells (PBMCs), taken when the disease was refractory, from a patient treated with antithyroid drugs. Source of these receptors: a woman aged 40 to 50 with Graves disease. CDR3s include the opening cysteine and the closing phenylalanine or tryptophan.

J gene | V gene | CDR3 protein
TRBJ1-6 | TRBV6-4 | CASSYEGQSRSPLHF
TRBJ1-2 | TRBV30 | CACQGKGVYGYTF
TRBJ1-5 | TRBV6-2/TRBV6-3 | CASSYLSTGMGNYLPQHF
TRBJ2-2 | TRBV5-1 | CASSLRGANTGELFF
TRBJ1-1 | TRBV30 | CAWSVRGIMNTEAFF
TRBJ1-3 | TRBV28 | CASSAFSKGGNTIYF
TRBJ1-6 | TRBV5-1 | CASSLTGLSSYNSPLHF
TRBJ2-5 | TRBV7-9 | CASSLVAGKETQYF
TRBJ2-2 | TRBV19 | CASSRASGSTGELFF
TRBJ2-5 | TRBV15 | CATEEGGQETQYF
TRBJ2-2 | TRBV28 | CASSFWHTGTSGSVGTGELFF
TRBJ2-7 | TRBV28 | CASMSDPYEQYF
TRBJ2-2 | TRBV11-2 | CASSFLPSGNTGELFF
TRBJ1-2 | TRBV4-1 | CASSQVNHNYGYTF
TRBJ1-5 | TRBV2 | CASSRWGLSGNQPQHF
TRBJ1-6 | TRBV6-1 | CASTSEGGYNSPLHF
TRBJ1-3 | TRBV25-1 | CASRGTWRTGNTIYF
TRBJ2-5 | TRBV3-1 | CASSQGSGQETQYF
TRBJ2-4 | TRBV12-3/TRBV12-4 | CASSLVGVENIQYF
TRBJ2-5 | TRBV20-1 | CSAMRQGSSETQYF
TRBJ2-5 | TRBV5-1 | CASSLEPSGRGQETQYF
TRBJ2-3 | TRBV12-3/TRBV12-4 | CASSLAQPRTDTQYF
TRBJ1-5 | TRBV12-3/TRBV12-4 | CASSPLGLGDQQPQHF
TRBJ2-7 | TRBV7-2 | CASSANRVEQYF
TRBJ2-7 | TRBV11-2 | CPSSLNLAGGHYEQYF